A selection of T cell receptor beta chains follows, all from one sample in a study of cytomegalovirus exposure and HLA in healthy donors. Measured with immunoSEQ multiplex PCR; TCRdb has only the in-frame clones, and not every one. Counted here are 150,000 to 190,000 clones, roughly four fifths occurring once; the ten biggest clones make up roughly 1.4%. The sequencing sample was made of PBMCs. The origin of the receptors is a man aged 18 to 35 in good health and CMV-seronegative. Each CDR3 is given with its conserved first and last residue. A D gene is named only where the DNA matches it firmly. Not every row has a clone size; where given, it reads once, few, many or a size class.

J: TRBJ2-2; size: -; length: 15; V: TRBV28; D: TRBD2; DNA: TGTGCCAGCAGTTTATTGGCGGGAGCGACCGGGGAGCTGTTTTTT; CDR3: CASSLLAGATGELFF
J: TRBJ2-3; size: once; length: 16; V: TRBV6-1; D: TRBD2; DNA: TGTGCCAGCAGTGAAGGAGCGGGAGAGGGCACAGATACGCAGTATTTT; CDR3: CASSEGAGEGTDTQYF
J: TRBJ2-3; size: -; length: 16; V: TRBV5-1; D: TRBD2; DNA: TGCGCCAGCAGCTTGGGACTAGCGGGAGCCACAGATACGCAGTATTTT; CDR3: CASSLGLAGATDTQYF
J: TRBJ1-1; size: -; length: 11; V: TRBV29-1; D: -; DNA: TGCAGCGTGCCAGGAAACACTGAAGCTTTCTTT; CDR3: CSVPGNTEAFF
J: TRBJ2-1; size: -; length: 13; V: TRBV29-1; D: TRBD2; DNA: TGCAGCGTTGTTAGCGGGAGGGGCAATGAGCAGTTCTTC; CDR3: CSVVSGRGNEQFF
J: TRBJ1-1; size: -; length: 13; V: TRBV5-1; D: -; DNA: TGCGCCAGCAACCAAGGGGAGGACACTGAAGCTTTCTTT; CDR3: CASNQGEDTEAFF
J: TRBJ1-1; size: few; length: 13; V: TRBV5-4; D: -; DNA: TGTGCCGGCCGATACAGGTTTAACACTGAAGCTTTCTTT; CDR3: CAGRYRFNTEAFF
J: TRBJ1-1; size: once; length: 18; V: TRBV9; D: -; DNA: TGTGCCAGCAGCCCGAGGCGGGGTGGCGCCCCGAGGGACACTGAAGCTTTCTTT; CDR3: CASSPRRGGAPRDTEAFF
J: TRBJ2-1; size: -; length: 15; V: TRBV6-5; D: -; DNA: TGTGCCAGCAGTTACGGCAGCAGGGACTACAATGAGCAGTTCTTC; CDR3: CASSYGSRDYNEQFF
J: TRBJ1-2; size: -; length: 13; V: TRBV7-9; D: -; DNA: TGTGCCAGCAGCTTAATGGGGGGGGACGCCTACACCTTC; CDR3: CASSLMGGDAYTF
J: TRBJ2-2; size: -; length: 13; V: TRBV29-1; D: TRBD2; DNA: TGCAGCGTTGAAACTAGCGGGACCGGGGAGCTGTTTTTT; CDR3: CSVETSGTGELFF
J: TRBJ1-1; size: -; length: 15; V: TRBV5-1; D: -; DNA: TGCGCCAGCAGCGGAACGACAGAAGGAGTTCCTGAAGCTTTCTTT; CDR3: CASSGTTEGVPEAFF
J: TRBJ2-2; size: -; length: 16; V: TRBV28; D: TRBD2; DNA: TGTGCCAGCAGGTATGGGACTAGCGGGAGCGCCGGGGAGCTGTTTTTT; CDR3: CASRYGTSGSAGELFF
J: TRBJ2-7; size: -; length: 14; V: TRBV7-2; D: TRBD1; DNA: TGTGCCAGCAGCTTTACAGGGGGCACGTACGAGCAGTACTTC; CDR3: CASSFTGGTYEQYF
J: TRBJ1-6; size: -; length: 14; V: TRBV10-3; D: -; DNA: TGTGCCATCAGTGAGGGCAGGATGGATTCACCCCTCCACTTT; CDR3: CAISEGRMDSPLHF
J: TRBJ2-7; size: once; length: 15; V: TRBV5-1; D: TRBD2; DNA: TGCGCCAGCAGCCACACTAGCGGGTCATCCTACGAGCAGTACTTC; CDR3: CASSHTSGSSYEQYF
J: TRBJ2-2; size: -; length: 13; V: TRBV6-5; D: -; DNA: TGTGCCAGCAGCCCCTTTCACACCGGGGAGCTGTTTTTT; CDR3: CASSPFHTGELFF
J: TRBJ2-7; size: -; length: 14; V: TRBV18; D: -; DNA: TGTGCCAGCTCACCGACAGCGCTCACCTACGAGCAGTACTTC; CDR3: CASSPTALTYEQYF
J: TRBJ2-7; size: -; length: 13; V: TRBV19; D: -; DNA: TGTGCCAGTAGCCCGGGACTTTACTACGAGCAGTACTTC; CDR3: CASSPGLYYEQYF
J: TRBJ1-1; size: -; length: 14; V: TRBV7-2; D: TRBD1; DNA: TGTGCCAGCAGCATGGACAGGGGGGGACTTGAAGCTTTCTTT; CDR3: CASSMDRGGLEAFF
J: TRBJ1-1; size: -; length: 13; V: TRBV7-9; D: -; DNA: TGTGCCAGCAGCACCGGGGGGGGCACTGAAGCTTTCTTT; CDR3: CASSTGGGTEAFF
J: TRBJ2-7; size: -; length: 14; V: TRBV28; D: TRBD1; DNA: TGTGCCAGCAGCCTATCGACAGGGGCCTACGAGCAGTACTTC; CDR3: CASSLSTGAYEQYF
J: TRBJ2-5; size: -; length: 17; V: TRBV25-1; D: -; DNA: TGTGCCAGCAGTGAATCGATAGAGGGCACTCGCCAAGAGACCCAGTACTTC; CDR3: CASSESIEGTRQETQYF
J: TRBJ2-4; size: -; length: 14; V: TRBV7-9; D: TRBD1; DNA: TGTGCCAGCAGCCTCCAGGGGGACGGGAACATTCAGTACTTC; CDR3: CASSLQGDGNIQYF
J: TRBJ2-5; size: -; length: 15; V: TRBV5-4; D: -; DNA: TGTGCCAGCAGCCCCGGTGGTAGATCGGGTGAGACCCAGTACTTC; CDR3: CASSPGGRSGETQYF
J: TRBJ1-1; size: -; length: 17; V: TRBV23-1; D: -; DNA: TGCGCCAGCAGTCAGTCCACCCTTCCAGGGATGAACACTGAAGCTTTCTTT; CDR3: CASSQSTLPGMNTEAFF
J: TRBJ1-5; size: -; length: 15; V: TRBV7-8; D: -; DNA: TGTGCCAGCAGCTCATACAGGGTTTCGGATCAGCCCCAGCATTTT; CDR3: CASSSYRVSDQPQHF
J: TRBJ1-1; size: -; length: 14; V: TRBV5-4; D: -; DNA: TGTGCCAGCAGCCGCGACACCTGGAACACTGAAGCTTTCTTT; CDR3: CASSRDTWNTEAFF
J: TRBJ2-3; size: -; length: 16; V: TRBV4-1; D: -; DNA: TGCGCCAGCAGCCAAGTTGGGCGGGATAGCACAGATACGCAGTATTTT; CDR3: CASSQVGRDSTDTQYF
J: TRBJ2-7; size: -; length: 16; V: TRBV2; D: TRBD2; DNA: TGTGCCAGTCTACGGGGACTAGCGGGAACTCGGGAAGAGCAGTACTTC; CDR3: CASLRGLAGTREEQYF
J: TRBJ2-7; size: -; length: 15; V: TRBV9; D: TRBD2; DNA: TGTGCCAGCAGCCCCCAGACGGGAGGGGTATACGAGCAGTACTTC; CDR3: CASSPQTGGVYEQYF
J: TRBJ2-7; size: once; length: 16; V: TRBV12-2; D: -; DNA: TGTGCAAGTCGCTTAGCGGGACTAGCGGGAGACCACGAGCAGTACTTC; CDR3: CASRLAGLAGDHEQYF
J: TRBJ1-1; size: -; length: 12; V: TRBV6-1; D: TRBD1; DNA: TGTGCCAGCAGTGCGGGACAGGGTGAAGCTTTCTTT; CDR3: CASSAGQGEAFF
J: TRBJ2-7; size: -; length: 14; V: TRBV5-6; D: -; DNA: TGTGCCAGCAGCAGCTTGGCGGACAGCTACGAGCAGTACTTC; CDR3: CASSSLADSYEQYF
J: TRBJ2-1; size: -; length: 15; V: TRBV7-9; D: -; DNA: TGTTCCAGCAGCTTGGCGTCGGGGGCCTACAATGAGCAGTTCTTC; CDR3: CSSSLASGAYNEQFF
J: TRBJ2-7; size: -; length: 16; V: TRBV7-2; D: -; DNA: TGTGCCAGCACCCGACTTACAGGGTGGAGCGCCTACGAGCAGTACTTC; CDR3: CASTRLTGWSAYEQYF
J: TRBJ1-2; size: -; length: 14; V: TRBV5-4; D: -; DNA: TGTGCCAGCAGTTGGGGAGGGGAAGTGGGTGGCTACACCTTC; CDR3: CASSWGGEVGGYTF
J: TRBJ2-3; size: -; length: 17; V: TRBV5-1; D: TRBD2; DNA: TGCGCCAGCAGCATGGGGCTAGCGGGAGATCCCACAGATACGCAGTATTTT; CDR3: CASSMGLAGDPTDTQYF
J: TRBJ2-1; size: once; length: 16; V: TRBV18; D: TRBD2; DNA: TGTGCCAGCTCACCACCGAGCGGGAGCTCCTACAATGAGCAGTTCTTC; CDR3: CASSPPSGSSYNEQFF
J: TRBJ2-7; size: -; length: 16; V: TRBV29-1; D: TRBD2; DNA: TGCAGCGTTGGGGCCCCTTGGGGCGGGAGGGATTACGAGCAGTACTTC; CDR3: CSVGAPWGGRDYEQYF
J: TRBJ2-7; size: few; length: 18; V: TRBV7-2; D: TRBD2; DNA: TGTGCCAGCAGCTTAGGGCTGGCGGGAGCCTATCACGGTTACGAGCAGTACTTC; CDR3: CASSLGLAGAYHGYEQYF
J: TRBJ2-5; size: -; length: 13; V: TRBV18; D: -; DNA: TGTGCCAGCTCACCCTCCCAACAAGAGGCCCAGTACTTC; CDR3: CASSPSQQEAQYF
J: TRBJ1-1; size: -; length: 15; V: TRBV18; D: TRBD1; DNA: TGTGCCAGCTCACAACGGACAGGGATCGACACTGAAGCTTTCTTT; CDR3: CASSQRTGIDTEAFF
J: TRBJ2-2; size: -; length: 14; V: TRBV6-5; D: -; DNA: TGTGCCAGCAGTTCACTTGGGACTTCGGGGGAGCTGTTTTTT; CDR3: CASSSLGTSGELFF
J: TRBJ2-5; size: -; length: 11; V: TRBV20-1; D: TRBD2; DNA: TGCAGTGCTTTCCTAGCGGGAGGGAAGTACTTC; CDR3: CSAFLAGGKYF
J: TRBJ1-3; size: -; length: 15; V: TRBV7-2; D: TRBD1; DNA: TGTGCCAGCAGCGTCAGGGGGCCGGGAGGAAACACCATATATTTT; CDR3: CASSVRGPGGNTIYF
J: TRBJ2-7; size: -; length: 14; V: TRBV6-5; D: TRBD2; DNA: TGTGCCAGCAGTCTTGGACTAGCGGCCTACGAGCAGTACTTC; CDR3: CASSLGLAAYEQYF
J: TRBJ1-1; size: -; length: 15; V: TRBV19; D: -; DNA: TGTGCCAGCCAGCCCTTTGATGGGGCGACAGTTAGAGCTTTCTTT; CDR3: CASQPFDGATVRAFF
J: TRBJ2-2; size: -; length: 19; V: TRBV4-3; D: TRBD2; DNA: TGCGCCAGCAGCCCCCAGGAAAGCAGCGGGAGGGCGAACACCGGGGAGCTGTTTTTT; CDR3: CASSPQESSGRANTGELFF
J: TRBJ2-2; size: -; length: 13; V: TRBV4-1; D: -; DNA: TGCGCCAGCAGCCGGGAGGACGGCGGGGAGCTGTTTTTT; CDR3: CASSREDGGELFF
J: TRBJ1-5; size: -; length: 15; V: TRBV7-9; D: -; DNA: TGTGCCAGCAGCTCCCACGGTTCTGAAAATCAGCCCCAGCATTTT; CDR3: CASSSHGSENQPQHF
J: TRBJ2-3; size: -; length: 15; V: TRBV6-5; D: -; DNA: TGTGCCAGCAGTTACGGGGGAGGAGGCCCAGATACGCAGTATTTT; CDR3: CASSYGGGGPDTQYF
J: TRBJ2-1; size: -; length: 17; V: TRBV27; D: -; DNA: TGTGCCAGCAGTACCTACTGGGGCCCGGCGACCTACAATGAGCAGTTCTTC; CDR3: CASSTYWGPATYNEQFF
J: TRBJ2-1; size: few; length: 15; V: TRBV27; D: -; DNA: TGTGCCAGCAGTTTCGGGCGGGGAACCTACAATGAGCAGTTCTTC; CDR3: CASSFGRGTYNEQFF
J: TRBJ1-3; size: few; length: 14; V: TRBV25-1; D: -; DNA: TGTGCCAGCGTTGGACTTTTCTCTGGAAACACCATATATTTT; CDR3: CASVGLFSGNTIYF
J: TRBJ1-1; size: -; length: 14; V: TRBV2; D: -; DNA: TGTGCCAGCAGTGAATGGCAGGGTGCGACTGAAGCTTTCTTT; CDR3: CASSEWQGATEAFF
J: TRBJ2-7; size: -; length: 11; V: TRBV5-5; D: -; DNA: TGTGCCAGCAGCCTACGTGACGAGCAGTACTTC; CDR3: CASSLRDEQYF